This T cell receptor beta chain originates from a study of spatial heterogeneity in lung cancer. Study-wide findings and caveats: Tumoral mutation counts were tracked by counts of expanded intratumoral alpha and beta TCRs.

This clonotype was recorded at least ten times. Its specificity is unknown. CDR1 is MDHEN, CDR2 SYDVKM, per germline. With 5 bases removed from V and 15 bases from J, the gap between germline ends came to 14 bases. The CDR3 loop spans 11 amino acids. The time point denotes: sample taken at primary tumor resection. Untreated early-stage non-small cell lung cancer patients, approximately 76 in total, were the donors. Sequencing was performed on whole RNA extracted from tumor and nontumor lung tissue, or from frozen PBMC, and the material was left unsorted. Carried by each TCR cDNA molecule was a unique molecular identifier. TCRdb redid the calling of the 5' RACE reads with MiXCR, one entry per CDR3 protein. The sample records about 100,000 distinct CDR3 sequences, approximately 4.7% being singletons.

The origin of this receptor is a male donor with early-stage non-small cell lung cancer. The V and J genes are TRBV28 and TRBJ2-1; D not resolved. The sample in question was lung tumor tissue, obtained at surgery. The CDR3 loop reads CASSNDRSRFF. The CDR3 DNA reads TGTGCCAGCAGTAATGATCGAAGTCGGTTCTTC.